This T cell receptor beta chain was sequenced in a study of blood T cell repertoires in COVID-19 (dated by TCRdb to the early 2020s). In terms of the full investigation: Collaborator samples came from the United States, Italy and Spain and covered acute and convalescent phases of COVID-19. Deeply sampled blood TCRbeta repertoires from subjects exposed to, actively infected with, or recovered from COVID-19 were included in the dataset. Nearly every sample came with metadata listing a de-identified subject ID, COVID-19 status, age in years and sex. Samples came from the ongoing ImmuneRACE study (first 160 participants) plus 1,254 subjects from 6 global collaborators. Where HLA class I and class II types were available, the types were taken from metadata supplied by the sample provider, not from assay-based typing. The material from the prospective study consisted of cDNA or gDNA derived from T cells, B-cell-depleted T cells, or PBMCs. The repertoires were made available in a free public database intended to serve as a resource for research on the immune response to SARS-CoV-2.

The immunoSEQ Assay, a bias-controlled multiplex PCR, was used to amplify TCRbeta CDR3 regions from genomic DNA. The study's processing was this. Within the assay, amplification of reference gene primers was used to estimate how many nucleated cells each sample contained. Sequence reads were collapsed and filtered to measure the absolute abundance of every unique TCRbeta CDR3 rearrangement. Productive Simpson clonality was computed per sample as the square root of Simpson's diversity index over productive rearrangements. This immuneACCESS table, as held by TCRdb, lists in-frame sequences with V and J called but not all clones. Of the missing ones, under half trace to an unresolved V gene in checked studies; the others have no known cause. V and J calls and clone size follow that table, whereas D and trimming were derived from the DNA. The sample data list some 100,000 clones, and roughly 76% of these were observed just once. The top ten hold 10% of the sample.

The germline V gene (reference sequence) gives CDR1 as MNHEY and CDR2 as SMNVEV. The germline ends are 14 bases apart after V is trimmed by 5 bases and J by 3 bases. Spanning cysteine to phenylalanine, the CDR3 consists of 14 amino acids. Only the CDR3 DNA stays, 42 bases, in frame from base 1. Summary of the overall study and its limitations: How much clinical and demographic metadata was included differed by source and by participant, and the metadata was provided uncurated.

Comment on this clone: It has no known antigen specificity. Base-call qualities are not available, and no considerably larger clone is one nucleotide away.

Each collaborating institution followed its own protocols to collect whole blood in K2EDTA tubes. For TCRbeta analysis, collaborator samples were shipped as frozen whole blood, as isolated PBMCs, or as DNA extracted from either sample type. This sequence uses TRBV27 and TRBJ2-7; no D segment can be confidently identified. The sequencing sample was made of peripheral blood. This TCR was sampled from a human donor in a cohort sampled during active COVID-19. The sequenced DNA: TGTGCCAGCAGTGTAGGAATCGGCGGCTACGAGCAGTACTTC. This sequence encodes CASSVGIGGYEQYF.